These T cell receptor beta chains were read from a single sample in a study of PD-L1 blockade in urothelial cancer. Data came from immunoSEQ multiplex PCR; TCRdb stores just in-frame clones and leaves some out. The data contain roughly 120,000 clones, approximately 89% of them singletons. The material sequenced was PBMCs, taken around atezolizumab (anti-PD-L1) treatment. These TCRs come from a man aged 60-69 years with urothelial cancer. The CDR3 runs from the conserved cysteine through the conserved F or W. D genes are given only for firm matches. Where a row states a size, it is once, few, many or the class of an expanded clone; other rows omit it.

d_gene,abundance,v_gene,j_gene,CDR3nt,CDR3aa
.,.,TRBV5-1,TRBJ2-2,TGCGCCAGCACCGTAACGACAGGGAACACCGGGGAGCTGTTTTTT,CASTVTTGNTGELFF
TRBD1,.,TRBV6-1,TRBJ1-1,TGTGCCAGCAGTGAAGACAGGGGGCGTTTTGCTGAAGCTTTCTTT,CASSEDRGRFAEAFF
TRBD1,.,TRBV6-6,TRBJ1-4,TGTGCCAGCAGGACACAGGGGAGAGATGAAAAACTGTTTTTT,CASRTQGRDEKLFF
TRBD1,once,TRBV6-1,TRBJ2-1,TGTGCCAGCAGGAACAGGGGGAGCTCCTACAATGAGCAGTTCTTC,CASRNRGSSYNEQFF
TRBD1,.,TRBV2,TRBJ2-1,TGTGCCAGCAGTGAAGCCGGGACAGGGGTTATCAATGAGCAGTTCTTC,CASSEAGTGVINEQFF
.,.,TRBV30,TRBJ1-6,TGTGCCTGGAGTGTATACCGCCTCGGGCCCCTCCACTTT,CAWSVYRLGPLHF
TRBD2,.,TRBV6-6,TRBJ2-7,TGTGCCAGCAGTTACTCGCTGGGGGGGGCCTACGAGCAGTACTTC,CASSYSLGGAYEQYF
TRBD2,few,TRBV4-1,TRBJ2-7,TGCGCCAGCAGCCAATCGGGGGGATACGAGCAGTACTTC,CASSQSGGYEQYF
.,.,TRBV7-2,TRBJ2-7,TGTGCCAGCAGCTACCGTGCGGCGGGCTACGAGCAGTACTTC,CASSYRAAGYEQYF
TRBD2,.,TRBV19,TRBJ2-7,TGTGCCAGTAGTCGTAGGACTAGCCACTACGAGCAGTACTTC,CASSRRTSHYEQYF
TRBD2,.,TRBV5-1,TRBJ2-5,TGCGCCAGCAGCTTGGAACTAGCGGGGGGAGAGACCCAGTACTTC,CASSLELAGGETQYF
.,.,TRBV6-5,TRBJ2-3,TGTGCCAGCAGTCCAAGACAGGGAGGTACAGATACGCAGTATTTT,CASSPRQGGTDTQYF
TRBD2,.,TRBV9,TRBJ2-3,TGTGCCAGCAGCGCCCTAAGCGGGGCACCCTCGACCGCCACAGATACGCAGTATTTT,CASSALSGAPSTATDTQYF
TRBD1,few,TRBV7-7,TRBJ2-2,TGTGCTAGCAGCAGGACAGGGACCGGGGAGCTGTTTTTT,CASSRTGTGELFF